Below are 10 T cell receptor beta chains sequenced from a single sample in a study of blood T cell repertoires in COVID-19. Data came from immunoSEQ multiplex PCR; TCRdb stores just in-frame clones and leaves some out. The data show some 240,000 clones, 80% seen once. Sequencing was done on a sample of peripheral blood. These receptors were obtained from a woman in her seventies with acute or convalescent COVID-19.

The chain is built from TRBV12-3 or TRBV12-4 and TRBJ2-1, with 8 bases lining up with TRBD2. The J segment lost 9 bases and the V segment lost 7 bases, leaving 5 bases of the junction unmatched. The CDR3 covers 12 residues. The CDR3 reads CASIGGGIEQFF. In DNA form, the CDR3 reads TGTGCCAGCATCGGCGGGGGGATTGAGCAGTTCTTC.

This clone was found once. The J gene is TRBJ1-2, the V gene TRBV5-4; 8 bases are a match to TRBD1. Germline CDR1 is SGHNT and CDR2 is YYREEE (reference sequence). Trimming removed 5 bases from V and 4 bases from J; junction bases left unmatched: 10. CDR3 length: 15 amino acids. The CDR3, as DNA: TGTGCCAGCAGGTCGGACCTTACAGGGGGCTATGGCTACACCTTC. Protein: CASRSDLTGGYGYTF.

V gene TRBV18 combines with J gene TRBJ2-1; a possible D gene is TRBD2 (5 bases). Between the trimmed V and J ends, which lost 3 bases and 5 bases, there was a span of 14 bases. This CDR3 comprises 15 residues. From germline, CDR1 is KGHSH and CDR2 LQKENI. The CDR3 nucleotides are TGTGCCAGCTCACCTGAGTTACTGAGGGACAATGAGCAGTTCTTC. Residues: CASSPELLRDNEQFF.

The CDR3 region has the DNA TGTGCCAGCAGTTGGGACAGGGGGAGCACTGAAGCTTTCTTT. Encoded protein: CASSWDRGSTEAFF. The gene calls are TRBV6-5 and TRBJ1-1, with TRBD1 matching over 11 bases. Trimming at V came to 4 bases and at J to 4 bases, leaving 2 bases not matched to a gene. Germline lookup yields CDR1 MNHEY and CDR2 SVGAGI. CDR3 length equals 14 residues.

The V call is TRBV4-3, the J call TRBJ2-2; D perhaps matches TRBD1 (7 bases). V shed 0 bases and J shed 6 bases, with 11 bases lying between them. The CDR3 length is 15 residues. Germline CDR1 and CDR2: LGHNA and YSLEER. The CDR3 reads CASSQEEGAAGELFF. Here the CDR3 DNA reads TGCGCCAGCAGCCAAGAGGAGGGGGCGGCCGGGGAGCTGTTTTTT.

The V and J genes are TRBV9 and TRBJ1-1; the match to TRBD1 covers 10 bases. With V trimmed by 3 bases and J by 2 bases, 4 bases remained unmatched. The CDR3 consists of 15 residues. Germline values: CDR1 SGDLS, CDR2 YYNGEE. This CDR3 reads CASSALTGGNTEAFF. The CDR3 region has the DNA TGTGCCAGCAGCGCCTTGACAGGGGGCAACACTGAAGCTTTCTTT.

V is TRBV25-1 and J is TRBJ2-1; TRBD2 agrees at 8 bases. The CDR3 contains 17 residues. The V gene's germline CDR1 is MGHDK and CDR2 SYGVNS. The ends lost 3 bases at V and 4 bases at J; junction bases unmatched: 11. The DNA for the CDR3 is TGTGCCAGCAGTGAGTTGACGGGGGGGTACTGGTACAATGAGCAGTTCTTC. Translation: CASSELTGGYWYNEQFF.

This clone was found once. The chain uses TRBV7-8 and TRBJ2-1, with TRBD2 matching 10 bases. The CDR3 is 16 residues long. The germline gives CDR1 SGHVS, CDR2 FQNEAQ. J lost 6 bases, V lost 1 base, and 6 bases had no gene match. CDR3 region: CASSLEAGGFGNEQFF. In DNA, the CDR3 is TGTGCCAGCAGCTTAGAAGCGGGGGGGTTTGGCAATGAGCAGTTCTTC. Complete variable domain (other parts from reference TRBV7-8 and TRBJ2-1): GAGVSQSPRYKVAKRGQDVALRCDPISGHVSLFWYQQALGQGPEFLTYFQNEAQLDKSGLPSDRFFAERPEGSVSTLKIQRTQQEDSAVYLCASSLEAGGFGNEQFFGPGTRLTVL.

Comments on this clone: With a much larger clone just one base away, this may be a read error. The chain joins TRBV7-3 to TRBJ2-5, with a possible D match to TRBD2 (6 bases). Germline-derived CDR1 and CDR2 are SGHTA and FQGTGA. V was clipped by 5 bases and J by 4 bases, with 11 bases between them. CDR3 length equals 13 residues. The CDR3 coding sequence is TGTGCCAGCAGCCCGGGACTGGGAGAGACCCAGTACTTC. Its protein is CASSPGLGETQYF.

The chain links TRBV3-1 (or the pseudogene TRBV3-2) to TRBJ2-1; 7 bases map to TRBD1. The CDR3 has 16 amino acids. In germline, CDR1 is LGHDT, CDR2 YNNKEL (reference sequence). The trim removed 4 bases at V and 2 bases at J, leaving 8 bases unmatched. The CDR3 DNA is TGTGCCAGCAGCCTGGGGACAGTCGGAGCCTACAATGAGCAGTTCTTC. It codes for CASSLGTVGAYNEQFF.